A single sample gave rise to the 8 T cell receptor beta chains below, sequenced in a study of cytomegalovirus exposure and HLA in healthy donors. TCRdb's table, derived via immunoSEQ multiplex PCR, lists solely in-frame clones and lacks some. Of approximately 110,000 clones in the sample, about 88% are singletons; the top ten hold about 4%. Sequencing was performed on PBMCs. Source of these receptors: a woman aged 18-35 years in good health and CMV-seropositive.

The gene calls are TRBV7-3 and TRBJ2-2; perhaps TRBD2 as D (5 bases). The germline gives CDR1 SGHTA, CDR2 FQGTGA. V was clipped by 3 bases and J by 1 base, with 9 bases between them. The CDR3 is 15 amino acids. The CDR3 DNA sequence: TGTGCCAGCAGCTTCCAGACTATGAACACCGGGGAGCTGTTTTTT. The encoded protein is CASSFQTMNTGELFF.

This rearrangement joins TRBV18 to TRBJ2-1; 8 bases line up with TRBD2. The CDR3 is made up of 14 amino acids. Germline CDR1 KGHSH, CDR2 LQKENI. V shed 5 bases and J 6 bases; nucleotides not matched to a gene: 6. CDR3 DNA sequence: TGTGCCAGCTCAATAACGGGGGGGCCCAATGAGCAGTTCTTC. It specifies CASSITGGPNEQFF.

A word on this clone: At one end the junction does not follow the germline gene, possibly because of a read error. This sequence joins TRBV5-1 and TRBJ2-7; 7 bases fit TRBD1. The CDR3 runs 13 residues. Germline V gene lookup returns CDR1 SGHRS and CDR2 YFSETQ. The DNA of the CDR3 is TGCGCCAGCAGTCGACAGGGCTCCAACGAGCAGTACTTC. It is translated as CASSRQGSNEQYF.

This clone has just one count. The CDR3 nucleotides read TGTGCCAGCAGCCTTGGGGGCGGAAACACCATATATTTT. Translation gives CASSLGGGNTIYF. J is TRBJ1-3 and V is TRBV28; tentative D call: TRBD1 (6 bases). The CDR3 runs 13 residues. Germline loops: CDR1 MDHEN, CDR2 SYDVKM. V dropped 6 bases and J dropped 4 bases, with 10 bases sitting between them.

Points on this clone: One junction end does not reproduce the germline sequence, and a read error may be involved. The CDR3 region is CASSNAGGFTQETQYF. The CDR3 region has the DNA TGTGCTAGCAGCAATGCAGGGGGCTTTACCCAAGAGACCCAGTACTTC. The chain links TRBV7-7 to TRBJ2-5; TRBD1 aligns across 8 bases. Germline CDR1 reads SSHAT; CDR2 reads FNYEAQ (reference sequence). This CDR3 comprises 16 residues. The variable domain in full, with the rest retrieved from reference TRBV7-7 and TRBJ2-5, is GAGVSQSPRYKVTKRGQDVTLRCDPISSHATLYWYQQALGQGPEFLTYFNYEAQPDKSGLPSDRFSAERPEGSISTLTIQRTEQRDSAMYRCASSNAGGFTQETQYFGPGTRLLVL.

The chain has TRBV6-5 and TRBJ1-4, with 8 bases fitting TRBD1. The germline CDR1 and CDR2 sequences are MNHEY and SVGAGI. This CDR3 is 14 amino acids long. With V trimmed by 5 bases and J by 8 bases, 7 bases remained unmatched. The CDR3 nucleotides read TGTGCCAGCAGTACAGGGGGGGTCGGGGAAAAACTGTTTTTT. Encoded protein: CASSTGGVGEKLFF.

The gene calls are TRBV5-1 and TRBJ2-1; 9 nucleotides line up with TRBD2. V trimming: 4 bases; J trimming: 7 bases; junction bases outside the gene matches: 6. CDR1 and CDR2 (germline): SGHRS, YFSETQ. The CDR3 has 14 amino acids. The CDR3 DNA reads TGCGCCAGCAGCCCGGGGACTAGCCTTAATGAGCAGTTCTTC. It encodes CASSPGTSLNEQFF.

CDR3 amino acids: CASSGIGDRGLYEQYF. CDR3 bases: TGTGCCAGCAGTGGAATCGGGGACAGGGGGCTCTACGAGCAGTACTTC. The J gene is TRBJ2-7, the V gene TRBV28; 12 nucleotides match TRBD1. V dropped 5 bases and J dropped 3; count of bases not matched to a gene: 8. Germline CDR1 and CDR2: MDHEN and SYDVKM. This CDR3 has 16 amino acids.